Detailed here is one T cell receptor beta chain. The data are from a study of blood T cell repertoires in COVID-19. TCRdb keeps only in-frame clones here, not all; method: immunoSEQ multiplex PCR. The sample records hundreds of thousands of clones, around nine tenths being singletons. V shed 0 bases, J shed 4 bases, and the junction held 4 bases outside the gene matches. Germline V lookup: CDR1 SGHRS, CDR2 YFSETQ. The CDR3 sequence is 15 residues long. Sequencing was done on a sample of PBMCs or T cells enriched from blood (not recorded which). The sequence derives from a woman in her late teens or twenties who had recovered from COVID-19. The chain recombines TRBV5-1 with TRBJ1-1; 9 bases match TRBD1. The chain's CDR3 is CASSLAATGGTEAFF. The CDR3 DNA reads TGCGCCAGCAGCTTGGCCGCGACAGGGGGCACTGAAGCTTTCTTT. Combining the CDR3 with reference TRBV5-1 and TRBJ1-1 gives the whole variable domain KAGVTQTPRYLIKTRGQQVTLSCSPISGHRSVSWYQQTPGQGLQFLFEYFSETQRNKGNFPGRFSGRQFSNSRSEMNVSTLELGDSALYLCASSLAATGGTEAFFGQGTRLTVV.